This entry is about one T cell receptor beta chain. Its antigen is still unknown. A much more abundant neighbour one base away suggests this may be a read error. In germline, CDR1 is ENHRY, CDR2 SYGVKD. Losses at the gene ends were 2 bases for V and 10 bases for J; bases not matched to a gene: 10. The CDR3 contains 15 residues. The entry originates in a study of metastatic and nonmetastatic thyroid tumors. Whole-study findings and limits: For both blood and tumor, malignant thyroid tumors reportedly showed significantly higher TCR beta diversity than benign nodules did.

Each patient came to thyroid surgery without any prior treatment (of any kind). TCRdb re-called clones from the PCR reads using MiXCR. This repertoire shows 15,000 to 20,000 clones, 25% to 35% found once; its top ten account for about 11%. This receptor was taken from a female donor with papillary thyroid cancer or a benign thyroid nodule (not recorded which). Some clones in this sample may be carry-over from other donors' samples. Sequenced input: tumor tissue. The chain combines TRBV10-3 with TRBJ1-1; 10 nucleotides match TRBD1. CDR3 sequence: CAISEEDRGNLGAFF. CDR3 DNA sequence: TGTGCCATCAGTGAGGAGGACAGGGGGAACCTTGGAGCTTTCTTT.